These 20 T cell receptor beta chains share one sample of origin, sequenced in a study of T-cell memory formation after mild COVID-19. Using its own MiXCR run on the 5' RACE reads, TCRdb lists one record per CDR3 protein. The sample has around 130,000 distinct CDR3 sequences; 15% to 20% are singletons. The sequenced sample was PBMCs or a T cell subset sorted from them (not recorded which). Every receptor here comes from a man aged 18 to 29 who had mild COVID-19 (a few samples of this study predate the infection). Cell type and time point are not known.

This clonotype was found a few times. This chain joins TRBV2 and TRBJ2-5; D perhaps matches TRBD2 (5 bases). This CDR3 spans 13 amino acids. Trimming stripped 4 bases from V and 2 bases from J, with 8 bases between. The germline V gene has CDR1 SNHLY and CDR2 FYNNEI. The CDR3 loop reads CASSGTSQETQYF. The CDR3 DNA sequence: TGTGCCAGCAGTGGGACTTCTCAAGAGACCCAGTACTTC.

This clonotype was recorded a few times. The chain has TRBV20-1 and TRBJ1-2; D is possibly TRBD1 (6 bases). In germline, CDR1 is DFQATT, CDR2 SNEGSKA (reference sequence). CDR3 length: 13 amino acids. V lost 1 base to trimming and J lost 7 bases, with 13 bases between them. Written as DNA, the CDR3 is TGCAGTGCTAGAGGGGGGGGCGCCTCTGGCTACACCTTC. Its protein product is CSARGGGASGYTF.

The CDR3 nucleotides are TGCGCCAGCAGCCTAGGGACCCACACAGATACGCAGTATTTT. Protein: CASSLGTHTDTQYF. This chain connects TRBV5-1 to TRBJ2-3; D may correspond to TRBD1 or TRBD2 (5 bases each). The V gene's germline CDR1 is SGHRS and CDR2 YFSETQ. This CDR3 is built from 14 residues. V was trimmed by 4 bases and J by 2 bases, leaving 11 bases between them.

This clonotype showed up just a few times. The chain is built from TRBV6-5 and TRBJ2-5; no clear D. Trimming shortened V by 6 bases and J by 5 bases, and 16 bases separated the two germline ends. The CDR3 runs to 14 residues. CDR1 is MNHEY and CDR2 is SVGAGI in the germline V gene. The DNA of the CDR3 is TGTGCCAGCAGCTGGGCCAGAGGATCCGAGACCCAGTACTTC. This gives the protein CASSWARGSETQYF.

V usage is TRBV7-2 and J usage is TRBJ2-3; 10 positions match TRBD1. Germline loops: CDR1 SGHTA, CDR2 FQGNSA. This CDR3 region has 16 residues. V lost 4 bases and J lost 5; bases outside the gene matches: 9. CDR3 residues: CASSSLPGTGVDTQYF. The DNA of the CDR3 is TGTGCCAGCAGCTCTCTCCCGGGGACAGGGGTAGATACGCAGTATTTT.

This clonotype has ten or more counts. The chain couples TRBV5-1 to TRBJ1-2; 9 bases are shared with TRBD1. Trimming removed 5 bases from V and 2 bases from J; junction bases left unmatched: 7. This CDR3 is built from 15 residues. Per germline, CDR1 SGHRS and CDR2 YFSETQ. The CDR3 protein is CASSFYRGQNYGYTF. Written as DNA, the CDR3 is TGCGCCAGCAGTTTTTACAGGGGGCAGAACTATGGCTACACCTTC.

In this sample, this clonotype turned up many times. The CDR3 loop reads CASSSSHRKLFF. CDR3 coding DNA: TGTGCCAGCAGTTCGTCACATCGGAAACTGTTTTTT. The genes are TRBV28 and TRBJ1-4; D gene unclear. The V gene lost 4 bases and the J gene lost 11 bases, with 11 bases spanning the gap. CDR1 and CDR2 (germline): MDHEN, SYDVKM. The CDR3 loop spans 12 amino acids.

This clonotype was counted many times. The J gene is TRBJ2-3, the V gene TRBV29-1; D gene uncertain. With 4 bases removed from V and 2 bases from J, the gap between germline ends came to 10 bases. Per germline, CDR1 SQVTM and CDR2 ANQGSEA. This CDR3 contains 13 residues. The CDR3: CSVVGFDTDTQYF. For the CDR3, the DNA is TGCAGCGTTGTCGGGTTCGACACAGATACGCAGTATTTT.

The rearrangement uses TRBV6-1 and TRBJ2-5; 7 positions match TRBD1. Germline trimming cut 4 bases from V and 5 bases from J; bases unmatched to any gene: 10. Germline V gene sequence: CDR1 MNHNS, CDR2 SASEGT. The CDR3 has 15 amino acids. DNA for the CDR3: TGTGCCAGCAGTGCGGGGACAGTGCTCGGGGAGACCCAGTACTTC. It specifies CASSAGTVLGETQYF.

This clonotype has just a few counts. The chain employs TRBV5-1 and TRBJ2-3, with TRBD2 matching over 12 bases. Trimming at V came to 7 bases and at J to 2 bases, leaving 8 bases not matched to a gene. Germline CDR1 is SGHRS and CDR2 is YFSETQ. This CDR3 has 16 amino acids. In nucleotides, the CDR3 is TGCGCCAGCGCTACCGGACTAGCGGGGACCACAGATACGCAGTATTTT. Translating it yields CASATGLAGTTDTQYF.

The chain combines TRBV10-3 with TRBJ2-5; maybe TRBD1 (5 bases). This CDR3 is 13 amino acids long. Germline V gene data show CDR1 as ENHRY and CDR2 as SYGVKD. The V end lost 2 bases, the J end lost 4 bases, and 8 bases lay between the germline ends. The CDR3 protein is CAISEGQGETQYF. In DNA, the CDR3 is TGTGCCATCAGTGAGGGGCAGGGAGAGACCCAGTACTTC.

The CDR3 loop is CASSFRAPGANVLTF. In nucleotides, the CDR3 is TGCGCCAGCAGCTTTAGGGCCCCCGGGGCCAACGTCCTGACTTTC. The chain carries TRBV5-1 and TRBJ2-6, with unresolved D. Germline lookup yields CDR1 SGHRS and CDR2 YFSETQ. V lost 2 bases and J lost 4, with 10 bases in between. This CDR3 has 15 amino acids. Filled out from reference TRBV5-1 and TRBJ2-6, the complete variable domain reads KAGVTQTPRYLIKTRGQQVTLSCSPISGHRSVSWYQQTPGQGLQFLFEYFSETQRNKGNFPGRFSGRQFSNSRSEMNVSTLELGDSALYLCASSFRAPGANVLTFGAGSRLTVL.

The gene calls are TRBV12-3 or TRBV12-4 and TRBJ2-1; 9 nucleotides match TRBD2. The CDR3 is 13 amino acids. V lost 8 bases, J lost 10 bases, and 9 bases stayed unmatched. This CDR3 is CASASGGIGEQFF. The CDR3 bases are TGTGCCAGCGCCAGCGGGGGGATCGGGGAGCAGTTCTTC.

This clonotype appeared a few times. In nucleotides, the CDR3 is TGTGCCAGCAGCCAAGATTCCGGGTATGGCTACACCTTC. Amino acid sequence: CASSQDSGYGYTF. This sequence joins TRBV4-2 and TRBJ1-2; D is uncertain. The CDR3 is 13 amino acids. Trimming took off 0 bases at V and 5 bases at J, with 7 bases between the two ends. The germline V gene has CDR1 LGHNA and CDR2 YNFKEQ.

This clonotype was seen a handful of times. The chain is built from TRBV5-1 and TRBJ2-7; D might be TRBD1 or TRBD2, each matching 5 bases. V dropped 6 bases and J dropped 0 bases, with 13 bases sitting between them. Germline CDR1 and CDR2: SGHRS and YFSETQ. This CDR3 is 14 amino acids long. The CDR3 is CASTPGPPSYEQYF. CDR3 nucleotides: TGCGCCAGCACCCCGGGACCTCCCTCCTACGAGCAGTACTTC.

This chain joins TRBV7-2 and TRBJ1-4; D is perhaps TRBD1 (5 bases). CDR1 is SGHTA and CDR2 is FQGNSA in the germline V gene. CDR3 length: 16 amino acids. The germline V and J ends were trimmed by 1 base and 11 bases, with 20 bases remaining between them. CDR3 in DNA: TGTGCCAGCAGCTTAGATGGGGGATGGGGGGTGGAGAAACTGTTTTTT. Residues: CASSLDGGWGVEKLFF. Using reference TRBV7-2 and TRBJ1-4 for the parts outside the CDR3, the full variable domain is GAGVSQSPSNKVTEKGKDVELRCDPISGHTALYWYRQSLGQGLEFLIYFQGNSAPDKSGLPSDRFSAERTGGSVSTLTIQRTQQEDSAVYLCASSLDGGWGVEKLFFGSGTQLSVL.

This clonotype was found many times. CDR3 in amino acids: CASSLASTHTDTQYF. Written as DNA, the CDR3 is TGTGCCAGCAGCTTGGCGTCTACCCACACAGATACGCAGTATTTT. The chain links TRBV5-4 to TRBJ2-3, with no clear D. There are 15 residues in the CDR3. V was trimmed by 0 bases and J by 2 bases, leaving 10 bases between them. The V gene's germline CDR1 is SGHNT and CDR2 YYREEE (reference sequence).

This clonotype has only a few counts. The chain joins TRBV5-1 to TRBJ2-7, with 11 bases identical to TRBD1. Germline CDR1 SGHRS, CDR2 YFSETQ. There are 17 residues in the CDR3. J was trimmed by 3 bases and V by 3 bases; bases with no gene match: 11. CDR3 sequence: CASSWIPGQGGGYEQYF. The CDR3, as DNA: TGCGCCAGCAGCTGGATCCCGGGACAGGGGGGCGGCTACGAGCAGTACTTC.

The genes are TRBV5-5 and TRBJ2-3, with TRBD1 identical over 9 bases. V gave up 5 bases and J gave up 5 bases; unmatched junction bases: 12. The CDR3 runs to 16 residues. Germline CDR1 reads SGHKS; CDR2 reads YYEKEE (reference sequence). Here the CDR3 DNA reads TGTGCCAGCAGGAGGGGGTTGGGACAGGGAGTAGATACGCAGTATTTT. It is translated as CASRRGLGQGVDTQYF.

This clonotype was seen only a few times. Here the CDR3 reads CASSQGTISLGNTEAFF. The CDR3 nucleotides read TGCGCCAGCAGCCAAGGAACGATCTCCCTGGGGAACACTGAAGCTTTCTTT. This chain links TRBV4-1 with TRBJ1-1, with D hard to call. Trimming removed 1 base at V and 1 base at J, with 16 bases between. Germline CDR1 is MGHRA and CDR2 is YSYEKL. The CDR3 totals 17 residues.